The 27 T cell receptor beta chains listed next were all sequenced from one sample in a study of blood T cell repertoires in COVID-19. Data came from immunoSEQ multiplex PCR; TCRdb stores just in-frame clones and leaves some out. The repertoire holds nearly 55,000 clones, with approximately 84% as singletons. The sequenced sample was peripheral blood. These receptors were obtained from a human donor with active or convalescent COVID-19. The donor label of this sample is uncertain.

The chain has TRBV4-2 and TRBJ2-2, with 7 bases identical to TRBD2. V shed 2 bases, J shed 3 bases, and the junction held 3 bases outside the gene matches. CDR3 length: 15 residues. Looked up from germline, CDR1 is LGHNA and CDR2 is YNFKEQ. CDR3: CASSQLTSDTGELFF. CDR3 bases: TGTGCCAGCAGCCAACTTACTAGCGACACCGGGGAGCTGTTTTTT.

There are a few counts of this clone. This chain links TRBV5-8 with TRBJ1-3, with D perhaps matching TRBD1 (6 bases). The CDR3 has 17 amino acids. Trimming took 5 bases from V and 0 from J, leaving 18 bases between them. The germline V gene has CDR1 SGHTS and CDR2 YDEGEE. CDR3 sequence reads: CASSSKGGTLSGNTIYF. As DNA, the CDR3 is TGTGCCAGCAGTTCGAAGGGGGGGACTCTCTCTGGAAACACCATATATTTT.

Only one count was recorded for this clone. CDR3 amino acids: CASRGTLADTDTQYF. The CDR3 DNA reads TGCGCCAGCAGAGGAACACTAGCGGACACAGATACGCAGTATTTT. The genes are TRBV5-1 and TRBJ2-3; 8 bases fit TRBD2. V lost 5 bases and J lost 2; bases outside the gene matches: 7. Germline V CDR1 and CDR2: SGHRS, YFSETQ. The CDR3 totals 15 residues.

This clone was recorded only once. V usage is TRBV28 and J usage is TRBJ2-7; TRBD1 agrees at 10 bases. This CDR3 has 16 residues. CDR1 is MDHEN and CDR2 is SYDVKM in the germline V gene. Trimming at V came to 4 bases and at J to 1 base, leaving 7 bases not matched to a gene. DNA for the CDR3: TGTGCCAGCAGTTGGATCGGGACAGGGGCTTCCTACGAGCAGTACTTC. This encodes CASSWIGTGASYEQYF.

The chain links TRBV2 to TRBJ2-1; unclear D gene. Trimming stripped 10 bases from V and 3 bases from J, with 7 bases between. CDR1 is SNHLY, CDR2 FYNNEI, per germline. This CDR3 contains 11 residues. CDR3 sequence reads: CATTYYNEQFF. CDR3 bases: TGTGCCACCACATACTACAATGAGCAGTTCTTC.

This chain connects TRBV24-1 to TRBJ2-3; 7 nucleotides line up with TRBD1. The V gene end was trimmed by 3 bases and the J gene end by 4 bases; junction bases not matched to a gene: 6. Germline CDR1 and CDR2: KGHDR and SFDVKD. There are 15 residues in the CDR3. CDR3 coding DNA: TGTGCCACCAGTGATCGGACAGGTTTCTCAGATACGCAGTATTTT. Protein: CATSDRTGFSDTQYF.

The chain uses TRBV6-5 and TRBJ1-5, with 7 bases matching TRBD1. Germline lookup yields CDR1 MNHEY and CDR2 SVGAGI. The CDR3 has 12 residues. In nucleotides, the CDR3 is TGTGCGCAGGGGGGTAGCAATCAGCCCCAGCATTTT. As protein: CAQGGSNQPQHF.

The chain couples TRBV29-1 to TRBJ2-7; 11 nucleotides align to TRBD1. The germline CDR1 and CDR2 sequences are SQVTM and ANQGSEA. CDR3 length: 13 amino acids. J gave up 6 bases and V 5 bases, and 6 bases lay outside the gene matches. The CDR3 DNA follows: TGCAGCGTTAAAGGACAGGGGGCAGGCGAGCAGTACTTC. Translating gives CSVKGQGAGEQYF.

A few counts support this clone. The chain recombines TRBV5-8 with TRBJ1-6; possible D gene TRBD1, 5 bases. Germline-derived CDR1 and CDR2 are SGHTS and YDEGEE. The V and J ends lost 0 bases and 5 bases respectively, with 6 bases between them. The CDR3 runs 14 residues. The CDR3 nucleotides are TGTGCCAGCAGCTTGGGACAGAATAATTCACCCCTCCACTTT. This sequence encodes CASSLGQNNSPLHF. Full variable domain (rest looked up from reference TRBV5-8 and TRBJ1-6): EAGVTQSPTHLIKTRGQQATLRCSPISGHTSVYWYQQALGLGLQFLLWYDEGEERNRGNFPPRFSGRQFPNYSSELNVNALELEDSALYLCASSLGQNNSPLHFGNGTRLTVT.

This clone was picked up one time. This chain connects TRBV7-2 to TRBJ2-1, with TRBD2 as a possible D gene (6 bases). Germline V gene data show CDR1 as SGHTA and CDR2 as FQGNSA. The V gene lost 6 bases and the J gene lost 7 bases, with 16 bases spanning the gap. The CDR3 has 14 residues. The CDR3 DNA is TGTGCCAGCAGACTCGGGGGTTGGCTAAATGAGCAGTTCTTC. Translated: CASRLGGWLNEQFF.

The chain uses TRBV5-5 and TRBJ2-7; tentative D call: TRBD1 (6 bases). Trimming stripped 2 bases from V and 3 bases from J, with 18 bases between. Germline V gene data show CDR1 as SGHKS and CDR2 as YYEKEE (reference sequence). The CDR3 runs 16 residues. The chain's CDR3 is CASSFGGTGMIYEQYF. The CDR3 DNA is TGTGCCAGCAGCTTTGGGGGAACAGGGATGATCTACGAGCAGTACTTC.

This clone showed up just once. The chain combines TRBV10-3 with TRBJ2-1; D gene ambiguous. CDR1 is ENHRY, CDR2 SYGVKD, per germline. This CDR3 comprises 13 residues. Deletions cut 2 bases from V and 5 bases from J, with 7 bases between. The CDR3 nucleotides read TGTGCCATCAGTGAGCCTCGGGACAATGAGCAGTTCTTC. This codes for CAISEPRDNEQFF.

The CDR3 DNA is TGTGCCAGCAGCCAAGTCCTGGGGGAGGAGGAAGCTTTCTTT. It encodes CASSQVLGEEEAFF. V gene TRBV3-1 (or the pseudogene TRBV3-2) combines with J gene TRBJ1-1; a possible D gene is TRBD1 (5 bases). Germline CDR1 and CDR2: LGHDT and YNNKEL (reference sequence). V lost 1 base, J lost 8 bases, and 14 bases lay in between. The CDR3 has 14 amino acids.

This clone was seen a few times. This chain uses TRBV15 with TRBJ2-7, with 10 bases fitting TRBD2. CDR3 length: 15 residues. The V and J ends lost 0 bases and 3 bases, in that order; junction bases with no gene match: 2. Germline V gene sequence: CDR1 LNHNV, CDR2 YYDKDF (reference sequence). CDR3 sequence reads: CATSRDLAGDYEQYF. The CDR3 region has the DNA TGTGCCACCAGCAGAGATCTAGCGGGAGACTACGAGCAGTACTTC.

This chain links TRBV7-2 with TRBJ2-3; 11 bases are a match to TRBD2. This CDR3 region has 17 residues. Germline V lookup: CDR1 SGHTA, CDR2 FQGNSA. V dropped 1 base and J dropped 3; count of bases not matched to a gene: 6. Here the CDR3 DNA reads TGTGCCAGCAGCTTAGTTCTAGCGGGAGGCTCTACAGATACGCAGTATTTT. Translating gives CASSLVLAGGSTDTQYF.

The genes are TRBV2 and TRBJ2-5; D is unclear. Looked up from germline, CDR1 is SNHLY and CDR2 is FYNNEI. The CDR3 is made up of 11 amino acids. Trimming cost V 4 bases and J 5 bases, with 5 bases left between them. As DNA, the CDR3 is TGTGCCAGCAGTGCCATTGAGACCCAGTACTTC. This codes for CASSAIETQYF.

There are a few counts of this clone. The CDR3 region has the DNA TGTGCCAGTAGTCCGTGGACTAGCGGGAGGGAGACCCAGTACTTC. Translated, it gives CASSPWTSGRETQYF. The rearrangement links TRBV19 to TRBJ2-5, with TRBD2 matching over 14 bases. The CDR3 totals 15 residues. V gave up 5 bases and J gave up 5 bases; unmatched junction bases: 4. Germline V gene data show CDR1 as LNHDA and CDR2 as SQIVND (reference sequence). The full variable domain, with the rest looked up from reference TRBV19 and TRBJ2-5, is DGGITQSPKYLFRKEGQNVTLSCEQNLNHDAMYWYRQDPGQGLRLIYYSQIVNDFQKGDIAEGYSVSREKKESFPLTVTSAQKNPTAFYLCASSPWTSGRETQYFGPGTRLLVL.

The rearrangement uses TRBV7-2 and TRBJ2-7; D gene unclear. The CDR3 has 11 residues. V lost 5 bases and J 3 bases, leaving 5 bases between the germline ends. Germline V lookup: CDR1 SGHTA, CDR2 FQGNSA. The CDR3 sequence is CASSTSYEQYF. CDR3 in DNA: TGTGCCAGCAGCACAAGCTACGAGCAGTACTTC.

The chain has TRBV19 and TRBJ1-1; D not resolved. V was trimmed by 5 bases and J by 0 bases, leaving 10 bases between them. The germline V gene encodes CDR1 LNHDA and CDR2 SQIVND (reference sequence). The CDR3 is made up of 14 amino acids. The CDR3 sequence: CASSFGQMNTEAFF. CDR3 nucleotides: TGTGCCAGTAGTTTTGGTCAGATGAACACTGAAGCTTTCTTT.

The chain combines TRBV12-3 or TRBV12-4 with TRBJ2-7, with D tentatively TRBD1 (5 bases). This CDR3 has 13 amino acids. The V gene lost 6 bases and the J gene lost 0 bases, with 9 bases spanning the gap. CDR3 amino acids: CASRKTDSYEQYF. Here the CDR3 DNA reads TGTGCCAGCAGGAAGACAGACTCCTACGAGCAGTACTTC.

CDR3 bases: TGTGCCAGCAGTTATGGACAGGCGGCAGCTTTCTTT. This codes for CASSYGQAAAFF. The rearrangement uses TRBV12-3 or TRBV12-4 and TRBJ1-1; 7 bases match TRBD1. The CDR3 has 12 amino acids. Trimming removed 4 bases from V and 10 bases from J; junction bases left unmatched: 6.

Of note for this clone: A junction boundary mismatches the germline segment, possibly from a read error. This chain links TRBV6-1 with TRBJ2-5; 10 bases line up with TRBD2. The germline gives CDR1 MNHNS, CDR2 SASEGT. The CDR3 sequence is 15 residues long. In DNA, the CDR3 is TGTGCCAGCAGTAAAGCGGGAGGGCGAGAGGAGACCCAGTACTTC. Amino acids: CASSKAGGREETQYF.

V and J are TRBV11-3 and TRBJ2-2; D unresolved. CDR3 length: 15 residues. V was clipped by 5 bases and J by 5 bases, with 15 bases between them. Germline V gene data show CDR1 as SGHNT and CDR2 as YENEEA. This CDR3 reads CASSPGSATTGELFF. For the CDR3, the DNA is TGTGCCAGCAGCCCCGGGTCCGCCACAACCGGGGAGCTGTTTTTT.

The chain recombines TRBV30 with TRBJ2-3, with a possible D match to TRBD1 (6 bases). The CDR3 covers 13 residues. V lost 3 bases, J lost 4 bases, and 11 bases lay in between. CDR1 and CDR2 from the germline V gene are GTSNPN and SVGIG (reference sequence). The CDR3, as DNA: TGTGCCTGGAGCCCTGAGGGGGCAGATACGCAGTATTTT. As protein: CAWSPEGADTQYF.

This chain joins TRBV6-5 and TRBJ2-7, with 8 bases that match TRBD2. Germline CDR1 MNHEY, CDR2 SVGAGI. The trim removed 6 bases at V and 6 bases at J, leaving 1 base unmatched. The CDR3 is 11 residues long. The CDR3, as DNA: TGTGCCAGCAGCCGGGAGGGCGAGCAGTACTTC. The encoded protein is CASSREGEQYF.

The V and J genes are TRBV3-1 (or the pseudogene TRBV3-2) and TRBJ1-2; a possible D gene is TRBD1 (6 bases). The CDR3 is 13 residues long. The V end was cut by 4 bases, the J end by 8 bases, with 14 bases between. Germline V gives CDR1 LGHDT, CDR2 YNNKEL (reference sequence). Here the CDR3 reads CASSPTGSVGYTF. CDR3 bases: TGTGCCAGCAGCCCTACAGGGTCTGTGGGCTACACCTTC.

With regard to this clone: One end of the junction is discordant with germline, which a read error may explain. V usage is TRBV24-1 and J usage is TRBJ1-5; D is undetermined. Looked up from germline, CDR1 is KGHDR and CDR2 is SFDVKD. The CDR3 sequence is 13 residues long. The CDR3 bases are TGTGCCACCAGTGCGGGGAGCAGTCAGCCCCAGCATTTT. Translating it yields CATSAGSSQPQHF.